The 7 T cell receptor beta chains listed next were all sequenced from one sample in a study of T-cell reconstitution after alpha-beta-depleted transplantation in children. TCRbeta library preparation incorporated unique molecular identifiers. TCRdb independently ran MiXCR on the PCR reads; one entry per CDR3 protein. This sample has 200,000 to 250,000 distinct CDR3 sequences, with approximately 8.9% found just once. Sequencing used PBMCs, mostly from graft donor cells, obtained 180 days after TCRalphabeta/CD19-depleted stem cell transplant. The origin of the receptors is a male patient between 5 and 17 years old who had a stem cell transplant for acute lymphoblastic leukemia, so the T cells may come from the graft donor.

This clonotype was detected ten times or more. The chain links TRBV20-1 to TRBJ2-3; 7 nucleotides match TRBD1. The V and J ends lost 3 bases and 5 bases, in that order; junction bases with no gene match: 14. CDR1 and CDR2 (germline): DFQATT, SNEGSKA (reference sequence). This CDR3 is 16 amino acids long. The CDR3 reads CSARERGRPLGDTQYF. CDR3 DNA sequence: TGCAGTGCTAGGGAGAGGGGGCGTCCCCTTGGAGATACGCAGTATTTT.

This clonotype came up a few times. The V call is TRBV27, the J call TRBJ1-5, with D possibly matching TRBD1 (6 bases). V was shortened by 8 bases and J by 4 bases, with 15 bases between the two germline ends. Germline V gene data show CDR1 as MNHEY and CDR2 as SMNVEV (reference sequence). CDR3 size: 14 residues. CDR3 sequence reads: CASSTGLKNQPQHF. The CDR3 nucleotides are TGTGCCAGCTCCACAGGGCTCAAAAATCAGCCCCAGCATTTT.

This clonotype has ten or more counts. This chain uses TRBV3-1 with TRBJ2-4, with TRBD1 identical over 9 bases. Trimming took 5 bases from V and 5 from J; bases not matched to a gene: 7. This CDR3 spans 15 amino acids. In germline, CDR1 is LGHDT, CDR2 YNNKEL (reference sequence). The DNA of the CDR3 is TGTGCCAGCAGCGTCCGGACAGGGGTTGAAAACATTCAGTACTTC. The encoded protein is CASSVRTGVENIQYF.

At least ten counts were recorded for this clonotype. The chain uses TRBV18 and TRBJ1-5; possible D gene TRBD1, 5 bases. V lost 3 bases to trimming and J lost 2 bases, with 11 bases between them. The germline gives CDR1 KGHSH, CDR2 LQKENI. This CDR3 spans 15 amino acids. CDR3 DNA sequence: TGTGCCAGCTCACCGGGGCTGCCCCGCAATCAGCCCCAGCATTTT. Translated, it gives CASSPGLPRNQPQHF.

There are many counts of this clonotype. This chain connects TRBV7-9 to TRBJ2-5; TRBD1 might be the D (6 bases). The CDR3 spans 16 residues. Trimming shortened V by 5 bases and J by 4 bases, and 20 bases separated the two germline ends. Germline assignment: CDR1 SEHNR and CDR2 FQNEAQ (reference sequence). This chain's CDR3 is CASSIREGVGGETQYF. The CDR3 nucleotides are TGTGCCAGCAGCATCCGAGAGGGGGTTGGAGGAGAGACCCAGTACTTC.

This clonotype appeared many times. The chain has TRBV5-1 and TRBJ2-6, with D perhaps TRBD1 (6 bases). The germline gives CDR1 SGHRS, CDR2 YFSETQ. The length of the CDR3 is 15 residues. Trimming shortened V by 4 bases and J by 2 bases, and 10 bases separated the two germline ends. DNA of the CDR3: TGCGCCAGCAGCCCCGCAGGGGCTGGGGCCAACGTCCTGACTTTC. This codes for CASSPAGAGANVLTF.

This clonotype was detected a few times. The rearrangement joins TRBV6-2 or TRBV6-3 to TRBJ1-5; a possible D gene is TRBD1 (5 bases). The CDR3 loop spans 17 amino acids. V was clipped by 0 bases and J by 5 bases, with 17 bases between them. CDR1 MNHEY and CDR2 SVGEGT come from the germline V gene. The CDR3 spells CASSYSNQGGLYQPQHF. The CDR3 coding sequence is TGTGCCAGCAGTTACTCGAACCAGGGAGGCCTCTATCAGCCCCAGCATTTT.